This T cell receptor (beta chain) was profiled in a study of CXCR3-negative and CXCR3-positive naive CD8 T cells. A note on this clonotype: Its antigen remains unidentified.

The libraries of TRB cDNA were constructed through 5' RACE using UMI labels. Reanalyzing the 5' RACE reads, TCRdb keeps one entry per CDR3 protein, without DNA. This sample contains about 84,000 distinct CDR3 sequences. Findings of the study overall: With CXCR3 expression partially decreased after cryopreservation, most assays relied on fresh PBMCs. The study found more hydrophobic TRB CDR3s in CXCR3-positive naive cells than in CXCR3-negative naive cells.

Germline values: CDR1 LGHNT, CDR2 FRNRAP. The CDR3 extends over 17 amino acids. Naive CD8+ T cells showed a CD45RO-CCR7+CD27+CD95- phenotype. The receptor was derived from a human donor in good health. Some clones in this sample may be carry-over from other donors' samples. The rearrangement uses TRBV12-5 and TRBJ2-2; TCRdb's assignment of TRBD2 cannot be checked, as there is no DNA. Sequenced input: naive CXCR3+ CD8+ T cells from blood. As to subset: CD45RO-CCR7+CD27+CD95- naive CD8+ T cells expressing CXCR3 (TNR3+). Here the CDR3 reads CASGFGLREDNTGELFF.